Below, 13 T cell receptor beta chains from the same sample are listed, as sequenced in a study of beta chain features in type 1 diabetes. Expressed TCRB transcripts got sequenced, as all isolated RNA was reverse transcribed. Only in-frame clones appear in the TCRdb table, and some are missing; sequencing was by immunoSEQ multiplex PCR. Of just over 450,000 clones detected, 25% to 35% appear once; the ten largest clones hold roughly 0.066%. Sequenced input: naive CD4+ T cells from blood. These receptors all come from a man younger than 35 in good health.

This clone was observed a handful of times. The genes are TRBV28 and TRBJ2-2; maybe TRBD1 (6 bases). V lost 8 bases and J 1 base, leaving 11 bases between the germline ends. CDR1 and CDR2 (germline): MDHEN, SYDVKM. The CDR3 is 14 residues long. The DNA of the CDR3 is TGTGCCAGCCGGACAGTCGGGAACACCGGGGAGCTGTTTTTT. This encodes CASRTVGNTGELFF. Complete variable domain (other parts from reference TRBV28 and TRBJ2-2): DVKVTQSSRYLVKRTGEKVFLECVQDMDHENMFWYRQDPGLGLRLIYFSYDVKMKEKGDIPEGYSVSREKKERFSLILESASTNQTSMYLCASRTVGNTGELFFGEGSRLTVL.

V and J are TRBV19 and TRBJ2-1; 7 bases line up with TRBD2. With V trimmed by 5 bases and J by 8 bases, 12 bases remained unmatched. This CDR3 is built from 15 residues. Germline loops: CDR1 LNHDA, CDR2 SQIVND (reference sequence). The chain's CDR3 is CASSPFAGVVDEQFF. In DNA, the CDR3 is TGTGCCAGTAGTCCCTTTGCGGGAGTGGTGGATGAGCAGTTCTTC.

V usage is TRBV29-1 and J usage is TRBJ2-7; D is ambiguous. The CDR3 length is 11 residues. V shed 7 bases and J shed 2 bases, with 9 bases lying between them. Per germline, CDR1 SQVTM and CDR2 ANQGSEA. The CDR3 DNA reads as TGCAGCGCCGTGGGGACCTACGAGCAGTACTTC. It translates to CSAVGTYEQYF.

This clone was seen only a few times. The chain uses TRBV30 and TRBJ1-2, with TRBD1 as a possible D gene (5 bases). CDR1 GTSNPN and CDR2 SVGIG come from the germline V gene (reference sequence). V was pared by 4 bases and J by 8 bases, with 17 bases between. This CDR3 contains 13 residues. CDR3 coding DNA: TGTGCCTGGAACACTGGAGGGGCAAGAGGCTACACCTTC. This codes for CAWNTGGARGYTF.

This clone was recorded once. The rearrangement links TRBV9 to TRBJ2-3, with D perhaps TRBD1 or TRBD2 (5 bases each). Trimming stripped 3 bases from V and 2 bases from J, with 16 bases between. Germline V gene lookup returns CDR1 SGDLS and CDR2 YYNGEE. This CDR3 is 16 amino acids long. The CDR3 DNA is TGTGCCAGCAGCGAGGGGTCGGGGCGGCTCACAGATACGCAGTATTTT. This translates into CASSEGSGRLTDTQYF.

This chain joins TRBV6-5 and TRBJ2-2; D is unclear. This CDR3 spans 12 amino acids. Trimming removed 5 bases at V and 8 bases at J, with 9 bases between. From germline, CDR1 is MNHEY and CDR2 SVGAGI. CDR3 in amino acids: CASSPLAGELFF. CDR3 coding DNA: TGTGCCAGCAGTCCCCTGGCAGGGGAGCTGTTTTTT.

The V call is TRBV29-1, the J call TRBJ2-5; D call uncertain. Trimming left V 1 base short and J 3 bases short, with 15 bases between. CDR3 length: 15 amino acids. Germline loops: CDR1 SQVTM, CDR2 ANQGSEA. The CDR3 bases are TGCAGCGTTGAAGTTTCGGGCAGTGTGGAAGAGACCCAGTACTTC. Protein sequence: CSVEVSGSVEETQYF.

This chain connects TRBV27 to TRBJ1-5; no firm D call. Germline V gene lookup returns CDR1 MNHEY and CDR2 SMNVEV (reference sequence). V was pared by 5 bases and J by 0 bases, with 5 bases between. The CDR3 sequence is 13 residues long. CDR3: CASSSYSNQPQHF. CDR3 in DNA: TGTGCCAGCAGTAGCTATAGCAATCAGCCCCAGCATTTT.

The chain employs TRBV20-1 and TRBJ2-6, with D perhaps TRBD1 (6 bases). From germline, CDR1 is DFQATT and CDR2 SNEGSKA (reference sequence). V gave up 4 bases and J gave up 11 bases, with 9 bases separating them. This CDR3 is 11 amino acids long. The CDR3 DNA sequence: TGCAGTGCTATTCAGGGGCACGTCCTGACTTTC. Encoded protein: CSAIQGHVLTF.

This clone was counted only a few times. The chain joins TRBV20-1 to TRBJ2-1; D is ambiguous. This CDR3 is 11 amino acids long. Germline V lookup: CDR1 DFQATT, CDR2 SNEGSKA (reference sequence). V dropped 5 bases and J dropped 11 bases, with 13 bases sitting between them. Here the CDR3 reads CSAPRIPQQFF. The DNA of the CDR3 is TGCAGTGCTCCCAGGATCCCCCAGCAGTTCTTC.

DNA for the CDR3: TGTGCCAGCAGCCCGGGGCGGCAGGGCTCCTACGAGCAGTACTTC. Its translation is CASSPGRQGSYEQYF. The chain carries TRBV7-7 and TRBJ2-7; D tentatively fits TRBD1 or TRBD2 (5 bases each). Trimming removed 5 bases from V and 0 bases from J, with 14 bases in between. This CDR3 is 15 amino acids long. Germline V gives CDR1 SSHAT, CDR2 FNYEAQ (reference sequence).

V gene TRBV25-1 combines with J gene TRBJ2-2, with D hard to call. There are 14 residues in the CDR3. The V end was cut by 5 bases, the J end by 5 bases, with 12 bases between. The germline V gene encodes CDR1 MGHDK and CDR2 SYGVNS. The CDR3 DNA reads TGTGCCAGCAGTCTTAATGTAGGGACCGGGGAGCTGTTTTTT. Translation: CASSLNVGTGELFF.

This sequence joins TRBV30 and TRBJ2-1, with TRBD1 matching 7 bases. With 1 base clipped from V and 3 bases from J, the junction kept 6 bases outside the gene matches. This CDR3 has 15 residues. Germline assignment: CDR1 GTSNPN and CDR2 SVGIG (reference sequence). CDR3 nucleotide sequence: TGTGCCTGGAGTGGGGCAGGGGGTTACTACAATGAGCAGTTCTTC. Encoded protein: CAWSGAGGYYNEQFF.